Each of the 24 T cell receptor beta chains below was sequenced from the same sample in a study of metastatic and nonmetastatic thyroid tumors. TCRdb re-analyzed the PCR reads through MiXCR. The top ten hold less than 9.5% of the sample, which has roughly 59,000 clones, under 20% seen once. Each patient went into thyroid surgery without having received any treatment. Sequenced sample: blood. Every receptor here comes from a male donor with papillary thyroid cancer or a benign thyroid nodule (not recorded which). Some clones in this sample may be carry-over from other donors' samples.

This clone has ten or more counts. This chain joins TRBV19 and TRBJ1-5, with 7 bases aligning to TRBD1. Trimming took 8 bases from V and 6 from J; bases not matched to a gene: 16. CDR1 LNHDA and CDR2 SQIVND come from the germline V gene (reference sequence). The CDR3 spans 16 residues. CDR3 amino acids: CASLARDSLFSQPQHF. CDR3 sequence (DNA): TGTGCCAGTTTGGCAAGGGACAGTTTGTTCAGTCAGCCCCAGCATTTT.

This clone has only a few counts. Germline is not matched at one junction end, which may reflect a read error. The J gene is TRBJ2-3, the V gene TRBV24-1; a weak D match, TRBD1 (6 bases). Germline assignment: CDR1 KGHDR and CDR2 SFDVKD. This CDR3 contains 14 residues. The CDR3: CATSDRGPTDTKYF. Written as DNA, the CDR3 is TGTGCCACCAGTGACAGGGGACCCACAGATACGAAGTATTTT.

The table lists this clone with many counts. The chain employs TRBV3-1 and TRBJ2-5; the D call may be TRBD1 or TRBD2 (5 bases each). Germline CDR1 LGHDT, CDR2 YNNKEL (reference sequence). The CDR3 extends over 14 amino acids. Trimming cost V 4 bases and J 1 base, with 10 bases left between them. The CDR3 here is CASSLAGTQETQYF. Written as DNA, the CDR3 is TGTGCCAGCAGCCTAGCCGGGACCCAAGAGACCCAGTACTTC.

This clone was detected many times. The chain uses TRBV28 and TRBJ1-5; 10 bases are shared with TRBD1. The V gene end was trimmed by 7 bases and the J gene end by 7 bases; junction bases not matched to a gene: 4. Germline-derived CDR1 and CDR2 are MDHEN and SYDVKM. This CDR3 is 13 amino acids long. The CDR3 sequence: CASTGTGEQPQHF. CDR3 bases: TGTGCCAGCACCGGGACAGGGGAGCAGCCCCAGCATTTT.

In this sample, this clone turned up many times. J is TRBJ1-5 and V is TRBV2; D may be TRBD1 (6 bases). V lost 6 bases, J lost 6 bases, and 12 bases lay in between. The germline V gene has CDR1 SNHLY and CDR2 FYNNEI. The CDR3 has 13 amino acids. CDR3: CASRGGLRQPQHF. The CDR3 DNA is TGTGCCAGCAGGGGGGGGCTTCGTCAGCCCCAGCATTTT.

At least ten counts were recorded for this clone. As DNA, the CDR3 is TGCAGTGCTAGGGACGTCTACAGAGGTATGGGGAACAATGAGCAGTTCTTC. Protein product: CSARDVYRGMGNNEQFF. The chain employs TRBV20-1 and TRBJ2-1; D remains ambiguous. The CDR3 contains 17 residues. Between the trimmed V and J ends, which lost 3 bases and 5 bases, there was a span of 23 bases. Germline CDR1 is DFQATT and CDR2 is SNEGSKA (reference sequence).

The chain couples TRBV18 to TRBJ1-5; 10 positions agree with TRBD1. Germline V gene data show CDR1 as KGHSH and CDR2 as LQKENI. V was pared by 0 bases and J by 0 bases, with 2 bases of the junction left unmatched. This CDR3 spans 17 amino acids. CDR3 residues: CASSPPWTGGSNQPQHF. CDR3 DNA: TGTGCCAGCTCACCACCTTGGACAGGGGGTAGCAATCAGCCCCAGCATTTT.

The chain joins TRBV30 to TRBJ1-2; the match to TRBD1 covers 9 bases. CDR1 is GTSNPN and CDR2 is SVGIG in the germline V gene (reference sequence). J gave up 8 bases and V 3 bases, and 10 bases lay outside the gene matches. The CDR3 has 14 amino acids. The chain's CDR3 is CAWSDRTGVWGYTF. The CDR3 DNA follows: TGTGCCTGGAGCGATAGGACAGGGGTGTGGGGCTACACCTTC.

This clone has just a few counts. One end of the junction does not line up with germline, which may come from a read error. The chain couples TRBV6-4 to TRBJ2-3; maybe TRBD2 (5 bases). The CDR3 runs to 13 residues. CDR1 and CDR2 from the germline V gene are MRHNA and SNTAGT. As DNA, the CDR3 is TGTGCAAGCAGTGAGCGGAGAACAGATACGCAGTATTTT. This translates into CASSERRTDTQYF.

The rearrangement uses TRBV12-3 or TRBV12-4 and TRBJ2-3; D is unclear. The length of the CDR3 is 14 residues. Trimming took off 7 bases at V and 4 bases at J, with 15 bases between the two ends. CDR3 nucleotide sequence: TGTGCCAGCATTTTCCTTTCTGGGGCAGATACGCAGTATTTT. Protein: CASIFLSGADTQYF.

This clone appeared a few times. The junction departs from germline at one end; a sequencing error may be responsible. This chain uses TRBV4-2 with TRBJ2-1, with D possibly being TRBD2 (5 bases). The CDR3 has 17 amino acids. Germline V lookup: CDR1 LGHNA, CDR2 YNFKEQ. The CDR3 region has the DNA TGTGCCAGCAGCCAGGCAAGCGCTGACTACGGCTCCGATGAGCATTTCTTC. As protein: CASSQASADYGSDEHFF.

This clone was seen repeatedly, ten times or more. This chain uses TRBV4-1 with TRBJ2-7, with 9 bases lining up with TRBD1. Germline loops: CDR1 MGHRA, CDR2 YSYEKL. The CDR3 length is 17 residues. Trimming took 0 bases from V and 3 from J; bases not matched to a gene: 9. The CDR3 bases are TGCGCCAGCAGCCAAGAGATTGGCACGGGACAGGGCTACGAGCAGTACTTC. This gives the protein CASSQEIGTGQGYEQYF.

This clone was seen a few times. The chain carries TRBV12-3 or TRBV12-4 and TRBJ1-2, with a tentative D call TRBD1 (6 bases). This CDR3 is built from 14 residues. Trimming shortened V by 10 bases and J by 10 bases, and 25 bases separated the two germline ends. The DNA of the CDR3 is TGTGCCATCAGCTACGGAGGGAGGGGGAATGTCTACACCTTC. Amino acids: CAISYGGRGNVYTF.

This clone occurred many times. The V call is TRBV20-1, the J call TRBJ1-1; tentatively, D is TRBD1 (5 bases). V dropped 7 bases and J dropped 6 bases, with 15 bases sitting between them. CDR1 is DFQATT, CDR2 SNEGSKA, per germline (reference sequence). This CDR3 region has 12 residues. The CDR3 spells CSGWGREAEAFF. As DNA, the CDR3 is TGCAGTGGGTGGGGCAGGGAGGCTGAAGCTTTCTTT.

At least ten counts were recorded for this clone. The chain uses TRBV19 and TRBJ1-1; no clear D gene. CDR3 length: 16 amino acids. The germline gives CDR1 LNHDA, CDR2 SQIVND (reference sequence). The V gene lost 3 bases and the J gene lost 8 bases, with 22 bases spanning the gap. This CDR3 reads CASSIIFQVPPAEAFF. CDR3 nucleotides: TGTGCCAGTAGTATTATTTTCCAGGTTCCACCCGCCGAAGCTTTCTTT.

In this sample, this clone turned up many times. The rearrangement links TRBV6-6 to TRBJ2-1; D might be TRBD1 or TRBD2, each matching 6 bases. The CDR3 is made up of 20 amino acids. Trimming took 2 bases from V and 1 from J, leaving 24 bases between them. Germline CDR1 reads MNHNY; CDR2 reads SVGAGI (reference sequence). CDR3 sequence: CASSYTLTGTGSGSYNEQFF. Written as DNA, the CDR3 is TGTGCCAGCAGTTACACCTTGACAGGTACCGGGAGTGGGTCCTACAATGAGCAGTTCTTC.

This clone has at least ten counts. The V call is TRBV7-2, the J call TRBJ1-4; no clear D gene. V dropped 2 bases and J dropped 3 bases, with 7 bases sitting between them. The CDR3 is 14 residues long. Germline CDR1 and CDR2: SGHTA and FQGNSA. The chain's CDR3 is CASSLSVANEKLFF. CDR3 sequence (DNA): TGTGCCAGCAGCTTATCGGTGGCTAATGAAAAACTGTTTTTT.

Only a few counts were recorded for this clone. The CDR3 coding sequence is TGTGCCAGCGGGGGACAGGGGCGTCCCAACTATGGCTACACCTTC. Translation: CASGGQGRPNYGYTF. V is TRBV27 and J is TRBJ1-2; 10 positions match TRBD1. CDR3 length equals 15 residues. V lost 8 bases and J lost 2; bases outside the gene matches: 8. Germline CDR1 reads MNHEY; CDR2 reads SMNVEV (reference sequence).

The chain has TRBV5-1 and TRBJ2-3, with 8 bases matching TRBD2. Germline values: CDR1 SGHRS, CDR2 YFSETQ. The CDR3 spans 16 residues. V lost 0 bases and J lost 1; bases outside the gene matches: 4. CDR3 bases: TGCGCCAGCAGCTTGGGATCGGGAGGGGGCACAGATACGCAGTATTTT. The encoded protein is CASSLGSGGGTDTQYF.

This clone was detected only a few times. This sequence may be a read error, since a much larger clone differs from it by one base. The chain has TRBV25-1 and TRBJ1-3; a weak D match, TRBD1 (6 bases). Trimming took 7 bases from V and 1 from J, leaving 20 bases between them. The CDR3 has 17 residues. Per the germline V gene, CDR1 is MGHDK and CDR2 is SYGVNS. CDR3 in DNA: TGTGCCAGCATCTTGGGAGACAGGACTTCATCTGGAAACACCATATATTTT. It is translated as CASILGDRTSSGNTIYF.

This clone was recorded many times. The CDR3 nucleotides are TGTGCCAGTAGTATAGGGGGGACAGGGTGGTGGAATCAGCCCCAGCATTTT. Amino acids: CASSIGGTGWWNQPQHF. V usage is TRBV19 and J usage is TRBJ1-5; 9 bases fit TRBD1. The germline V gene has CDR1 LNHDA and CDR2 SQIVND (reference sequence). The CDR3 loop spans 17 amino acids. Losses at the gene ends were 1 base for V and 4 bases for J; bases not matched to a gene: 8.

The CDR3 region has the DNA TGCGCCAGCAGCCAAGACGCAGCGCCCTATGGCTACACCTTC. As protein: CASSQDAAPYGYTF. The chain combines TRBV4-3 with TRBJ1-2; no reliable D call. Trimming stripped 0 bases from V and 4 bases from J, with 9 bases between. Germline CDR1 LGHNA, CDR2 YSLEER. The CDR3 totals 14 residues.

This clone was seen more than once but under ten times. A much bigger clone sits one base away, suggesting this may be a read error. This CDR3 is also generated by other DNA sequences in the sample. This sequence joins TRBV9 and TRBJ2-3; D gene uncertain. V lost 2 bases and J 5 bases, leaving 9 bases between the germline ends. The CDR3 contains 13 residues. Germline V lookup: CDR1 SGDLS, CDR2 YYNGEE. CDR3 sequence: CASSVDAKDTQYF. In DNA form, the CDR3 reads TGTGCCAGCAGCGTTGATGCCAAAGATACGCAGTATTTT. Looking up the rest from reference TRBV9 and TRBJ2-3 gives the full variable domain: DSGVTQTPKHLITATGQRVTLRCSPRSGDLSVYWYQQSLDQGLQFLIQYYNGEERAKGNILERFSAQQFPDLHSELNLSSLELGDSALYFCASSVDAKDTQYFGPGTRLTVL.

The rearrangement uses TRBV9 and TRBJ1-5; weak D call: TRBD1 (6 bases). V lost 3 bases and J lost 5, with 15 bases in between. The CDR3 is 15 amino acids. Germline V gene sequence: CDR1 SGDLS, CDR2 YYNGEE. The CDR3 protein is CASSAVQGWDQPQHF. The CDR3 DNA reads TGTGCCAGCAGCGCCGTACAGGGATGGGATCAGCCCCAGCATTTT.